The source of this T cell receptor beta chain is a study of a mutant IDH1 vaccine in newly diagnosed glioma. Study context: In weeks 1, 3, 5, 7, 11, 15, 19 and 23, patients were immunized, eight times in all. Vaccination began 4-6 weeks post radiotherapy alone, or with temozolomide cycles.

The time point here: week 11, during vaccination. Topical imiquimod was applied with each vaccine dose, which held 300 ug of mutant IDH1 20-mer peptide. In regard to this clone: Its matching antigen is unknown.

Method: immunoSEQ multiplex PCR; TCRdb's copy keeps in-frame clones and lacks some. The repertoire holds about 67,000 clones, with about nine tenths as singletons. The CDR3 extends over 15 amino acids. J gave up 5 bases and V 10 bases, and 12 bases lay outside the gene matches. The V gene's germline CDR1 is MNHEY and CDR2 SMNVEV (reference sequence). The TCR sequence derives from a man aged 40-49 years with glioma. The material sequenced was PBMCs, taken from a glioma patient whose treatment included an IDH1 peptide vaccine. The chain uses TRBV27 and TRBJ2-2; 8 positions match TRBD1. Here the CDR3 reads CATADRVGGTGELFF. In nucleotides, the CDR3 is TGTGCCACCGCGGACAGGGTGGGTGGGACCGGGGAGCTGTTTTTT.